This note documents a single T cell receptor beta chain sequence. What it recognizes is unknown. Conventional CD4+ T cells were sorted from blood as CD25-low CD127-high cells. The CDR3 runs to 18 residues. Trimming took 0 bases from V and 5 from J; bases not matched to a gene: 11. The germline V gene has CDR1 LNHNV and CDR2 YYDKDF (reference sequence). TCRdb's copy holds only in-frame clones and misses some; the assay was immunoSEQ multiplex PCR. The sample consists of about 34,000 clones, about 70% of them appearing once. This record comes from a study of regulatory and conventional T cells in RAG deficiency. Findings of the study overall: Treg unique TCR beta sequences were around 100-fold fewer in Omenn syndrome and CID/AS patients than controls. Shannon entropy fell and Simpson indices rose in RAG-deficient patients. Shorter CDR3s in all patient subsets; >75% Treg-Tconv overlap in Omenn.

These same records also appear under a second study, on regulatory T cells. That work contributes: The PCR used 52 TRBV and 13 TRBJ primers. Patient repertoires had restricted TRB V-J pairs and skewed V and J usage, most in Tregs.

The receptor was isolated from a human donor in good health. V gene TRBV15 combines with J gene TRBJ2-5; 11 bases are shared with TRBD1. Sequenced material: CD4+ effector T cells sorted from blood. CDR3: CATSRDPGTGGLGETQYF. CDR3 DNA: TGTGCCACCAGCAGAGATCCGGGGACAGGGGGTTTAGGGGAGACCCAGTACTTC.